A selection of T cell receptor beta chains follows, all from one sample in a study of cytomegalovirus exposure and HLA in healthy donors. Generated by immunoSEQ multiplex PCR, the TCRdb table keeps only in-frame clones and is missing some. Here the sample spans about 120,000 clones, 80% being singletons. Material for sequencing was PBMCs. The receptors originated from a man between 50 and 59 years old in good health and CMV-seronegative. Each CDR3 is given with its conserved first and last residue. The order of the fields is V gene, clone size, D gene, J gene, CDR3 protein, CDR3 DNA. A D gene is named only where the DNA matches it firmly. The listing skips clone size in some rows; elsewhere it reads once, few, many or a size class.

v_gene: TRBV7-9
abundance: NA
d_gene: TRBD1
j_gene: TRBJ1-4
CDR3aa: CASRGTGLNEKLFF
CDR3nt: TGTGCCAGCAGGGGGACAGGTCTTAATGAAAAACTGTTTTTT

v_gene: TRBV19
abundance: few
d_gene: TRBD1
j_gene: TRBJ1-1
CDR3aa: CASSLTGGTEAFF
CDR3nt: TGTGCCAGTAGTCTAACAGGGGGGACTGAAGCTTTCTTT

v_gene: TRBV28
abundance: NA
d_gene: TRBD1
j_gene: TRBJ2-7
CDR3aa: CASSSPGTGPYEQYF
CDR3nt: TGTGCCAGCAGCTCCCCCGGGACAGGGCCCTACGAGCAGTACTTC

v_gene: TRBV6-6
abundance: NA
d_gene: NA
j_gene: TRBJ2-3
CDR3aa: CATRSSMRSSTDTQYF
CDR3nt: TGTGCCACCCGAAGTAGTATGAGGTCTAGCACAGATACGCAGTATTTT

v_gene: TRBV6-5
abundance: NA
d_gene: NA
j_gene: TRBJ2-5
CDR3aa: CASSQGLGETQYF
CDR3nt: TGTGCCAGCAGTCAGGGACTCGGGGAGACCCAGTACTTC

v_gene: TRBV19
abundance: few
d_gene: TRBD1
j_gene: TRBJ2-2
CDR3aa: CASSIDATGERDTGELFF
CDR3nt: TGTGCCAGTAGTATAGACGCGACAGGGGAAAGGGACACCGGGGAGCTGTTTTTT

v_gene: TRBV6-5
abundance: NA
d_gene: NA
j_gene: TRBJ2-4
CDR3aa: CASSYSSGDIQYF
CDR3nt: TGTGCCAGCAGTTACTCGTCAGGGGACATTCAGTACTTC

v_gene: TRBV6-1
abundance: NA
d_gene: TRBD1
j_gene: TRBJ1-1
CDR3aa: CASSGQGAPMTEAFF
CDR3nt: TGTGCCAGCAGTGGACAGGGGGCGCCTATGACTGAAGCTTTCTTT

v_gene: TRBV6-5
abundance: NA
d_gene: NA
j_gene: TRBJ1-3
CDR3aa: CASSYSGNPGNTIYF
CDR3nt: TGTGCCAGCAGTTACTCTGGCAATCCTGGAAACACCATATATTTT

v_gene: TRBV6-1
abundance: few
d_gene: NA
j_gene: TRBJ2-7
CDR3aa: CASSHRVTGYEQYF
CDR3nt: TGTGCCAGCAGTCACAGGGTTACAGGTTACGAGCAGTACTTC

v_gene: TRBV4-2
abundance: NA
d_gene: TRBD1
j_gene: TRBJ1-3
CDR3aa: CASGSGTGSGNTIYF
CDR3nt: TGTGCCAGCGGCTCCGGGACAGGGTCTGGAAACACCATATATTTT

v_gene: TRBV10-3
abundance: few
d_gene: TRBD1
j_gene: TRBJ1-3
CDR3aa: CAIEGQSSGNTIYF
CDR3nt: TGTGCCATCGAGGGACAGAGCTCTGGAAACACCATATATTTT

v_gene: TRBV28
abundance: NA
d_gene: NA
j_gene: TRBJ1-1
CDR3aa: CASSFPSRGTEAFF
CDR3nt: TGTGCCAGCAGTTTCCCTTCAAGGGGCACTGAAGCTTTCTTT

v_gene: TRBV19
abundance: NA
d_gene: NA
j_gene: TRBJ1-1
CDR3aa: CASGDRRTEAFF
CDR3nt: TGTGCCAGCGGTGACAGGAGGACTGAAGCTTTCTTT

v_gene: TRBV18
abundance: NA
d_gene: TRBD1
j_gene: TRBJ1-1
CDR3aa: CASSLGTGGYTEAFF
CDR3nt: TGTGCCAGCTCACTCGGGACAGGGGGGTACACTGAAGCTTTCTTT

v_gene: TRBV13
abundance: NA
d_gene: TRBD1
j_gene: TRBJ2-7
CDR3aa: CASSRSEGQGYEQYF
CDR3nt: TGTGCCAGCAGTCGTTCGGAGGGACAGGGATACGAGCAGTACTTC

v_gene: TRBV2
abundance: NA
d_gene: TRBD2
j_gene: TRBJ2-2
CDR3aa: CASSETSGRPGELFF
CDR3nt: TGTGCCAGCAGTGAGACTAGCGGGAGACCCGGGGAGCTGTTTTTT

v_gene: TRBV27
abundance: NA
d_gene: NA
j_gene: TRBJ1-1
CDR3aa: CASSFVGGTEAFF
CDR3nt: TGTGCCAGCAGTTTTGTAGGGGGTACTGAAGCTTTCTTT

v_gene: TRBV4-1
abundance: NA
d_gene: NA
j_gene: TRBJ2-4
CDR3aa: CASSLLLAKNIQYF
CDR3nt: TGCGCCAGCAGTCTACTATTAGCCAAAAACATTCAGTACTTC

v_gene: TRBV5-4
abundance: NA
d_gene: NA
j_gene: TRBJ2-7
CDR3aa: CASTTEIASYEQYF
CDR3nt: TGTGCCAGCACCACCGAAATCGCCAGCTACGAGCAGTACTTC

v_gene: TRBV10-3
abundance: NA
d_gene: TRBD1
j_gene: TRBJ1-5
CDR3aa: CAIATGVSNQPQHF
CDR3nt: TGTGCCATCGCGACAGGGGTGAGCAATCAGCCCCAGCATTTT

v_gene: TRBV7-2
abundance: NA
d_gene: NA
j_gene: TRBJ1-2
CDR3aa: CASSLNRVDYGYTF
CDR3nt: TGTGCCAGCAGCTTAAACAGGGTGGACTATGGCTACACCTTC

v_gene: TRBV20-1
abundance: NA
d_gene: NA
j_gene: TRBJ2-5
CDR3aa: CSATRVETQYF
CDR3nt: TGCAGTGCTACCAGGGTAGAGACCCAGTACTTC

v_gene: TRBV28
abundance: NA
d_gene: NA
j_gene: TRBJ2-2
CDR3aa: CASIPRPDSNTGELFF
CDR3nt: TGTGCCAGCATTCCCAGGCCCGACAGCAACACCGGGGAGCTGTTTTTT

v_gene: TRBV27
abundance: NA
d_gene: TRBD1
j_gene: TRBJ1-1
CDR3aa: CASSHRGRAFF
CDR3nt: TGTGCCAGCAGTCACAGGGGACGCGCTTTCTTT

v_gene: TRBV7-2
abundance: NA
d_gene: NA
j_gene: TRBJ1-6
CDR3aa: CASSLVSGGSYNSPLHF
CDR3nt: TGTGCCAGCAGCTTAGTTTCGGGAGGGTCCTATAATTCACCCCTCCACTTT

v_gene: TRBV6-6
abundance: few
d_gene: TRBD1
j_gene: TRBJ1-4
CDR3aa: CASSDRGTGAEKLFF
CDR3nt: TGTGCCAGCAGCGACAGAGGGACAGGGGCTGAAAAACTGTTTTTT

v_gene: TRBV7-9
abundance: NA
d_gene: TRBD1
j_gene: TRBJ1-2
CDR3aa: CASSPGQGLDYGYTF
CDR3nt: TGTGCCAGCAGCCCTGGACAGGGCCTCGACTATGGCTACACCTTC

v_gene: TRBV7-9
abundance: NA
d_gene: TRBD2
j_gene: TRBJ2-1
CDR3aa: CASSNSGRRGNEQFF
CDR3nt: TGTGCCAGCAGCAATAGCGGGAGAAGGGGCAATGAGCAGTTCTTC

v_gene: TRBV5-5
abundance: NA
d_gene: TRBD1
j_gene: TRBJ2-3
CDR3aa: CASSASGTGYIDTQYF
CDR3nt: TGTGCCAGCAGTGCTTCCGGGACAGGGTACATAGATACGCAGTATTTT

v_gene: TRBV7-8
abundance: NA
d_gene: TRBD2
j_gene: TRBJ2-2
CDR3aa: CASSFTGGQNGELFF
CDR3nt: TGTGCCAGCAGTTTCACGGGGGGGCAAAACGGGGAGCTGTTTTTT

v_gene: TRBV4-2
abundance: NA
d_gene: TRBD2
j_gene: TRBJ2-7
CDR3aa: CASSQEGRALYEQYF
CDR3nt: TGTGCCAGCAGCCAAGAGGGGAGGGCACTTTACGAGCAGTACTTC

v_gene: TRBV6-5
abundance: NA
d_gene: NA
j_gene: TRBJ1-4
CDR3aa: CVPGGLGEKLFF
CDR3nt: TGTGTCCCTGGAGGGTTAGGCGAAAAACTGTTTTTT

v_gene: TRBV7-2
abundance: few
d_gene: TRBD1
j_gene: TRBJ1-3
CDR3aa: CASSKAGGVSGNTIYF
CDR3nt: TGTGCCAGCAGCAAAGCAGGGGGCGTTTCTGGAAACACCATATATTTT

v_gene: TRBV19
abundance: NA
d_gene: NA
j_gene: TRBJ2-2
CDR3aa: CASSMRRGTTGELFF
CDR3nt: TGTGCCAGTAGTATGCGTAGGGGGACCACCGGGGAGCTGTTTTTT

v_gene: TRBV7-2
abundance: few
d_gene: NA
j_gene: TRBJ1-1
CDR3aa: CASIPPAGAGVTEAFF
CDR3nt: TGTGCCAGCATCCCGCCAGCGGGTGCGGGTGTCACTGAAGCTTTCTTT

v_gene: TRBV5-4
abundance: NA
d_gene: NA
j_gene: TRBJ2-7
CDR3aa: CASSLVGGAYEQYF
CDR3nt: TGTGCCAGCAGCTTGGTAGGCGGGGCCTACGAGCAGTACTTC

v_gene: TRBV29-1
abundance: NA
d_gene: NA
j_gene: TRBJ2-5
CDR3aa: CSVEPGGGAQYF
CDR3nt: TGCAGCGTTGAGCCTGGTGGAGGGGCCCAGTACTTC

v_gene: TRBV7-9
abundance: NA
d_gene: NA
j_gene: TRBJ2-5
CDR3aa: CASSLVGRQETQYF
CDR3nt: TGTGCCAGCAGCTTAGTGGGCAGACAAGAGACCCAGTACTTC

v_gene: TRBV2
abundance: NA
d_gene: NA
j_gene: TRBJ2-1
CDR3aa: CASIFSETYNEQFF
CDR3nt: TGTGCCAGCATTTTTAGCGAAACCTACAATGAGCAGTTCTTC

v_gene: TRBV5-1
abundance: NA
d_gene: NA
j_gene: TRBJ2-5
CDR3aa: CASSLAGTQETQYF
CDR3nt: TGCGCCAGCAGCTTGGCGGGTACCCAAGAGACCCAGTACTTC

v_gene: TRBV28
abundance: NA
d_gene: NA
j_gene: TRBJ1-1
CDR3aa: CASSSPTPRRAEAFF
CDR3nt: TGTGCCAGCAGTTCACCTACCCCAAGACGGGCTGAAGCTTTCTTT

v_gene: TRBV7-2
abundance: NA
d_gene: NA
j_gene: TRBJ1-2
CDR3aa: CASSLAGRQGHSGYTF
CDR3nt: TGTGCCAGCAGCTTAGCGGGGCGGCAGGGGCACTCTGGCTACACCTTC

v_gene: TRBV28
abundance: NA
d_gene: TRBD1
j_gene: TRBJ2-7
CDR3aa: CASSVRGTGRFDEQYF
CDR3nt: TGTGCCAGCAGTGTGAGGGGGACAGGGAGGTTTGACGAGCAGTACTTC

v_gene: TRBV29-1
abundance: NA
d_gene: NA
j_gene: TRBJ2-3
CDR3aa: CSAAHTDTQYF
CDR3nt: TGCAGCGCCGCACACACAGATACGCAGTATTTT